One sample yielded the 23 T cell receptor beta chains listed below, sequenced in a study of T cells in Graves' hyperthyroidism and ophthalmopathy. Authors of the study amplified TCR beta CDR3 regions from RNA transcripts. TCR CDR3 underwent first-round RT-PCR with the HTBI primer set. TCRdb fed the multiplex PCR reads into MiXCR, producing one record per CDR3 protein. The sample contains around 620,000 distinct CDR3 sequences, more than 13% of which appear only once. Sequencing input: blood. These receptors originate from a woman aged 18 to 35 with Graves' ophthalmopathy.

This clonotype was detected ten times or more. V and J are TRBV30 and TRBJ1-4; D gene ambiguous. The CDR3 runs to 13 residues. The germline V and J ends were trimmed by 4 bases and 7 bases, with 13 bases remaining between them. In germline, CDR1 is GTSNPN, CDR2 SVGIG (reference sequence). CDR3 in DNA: TGTGCCTGGACGCCGGGCCTTCCTGAAAAACTGTTTTTT. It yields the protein CAWTPGLPEKLFF. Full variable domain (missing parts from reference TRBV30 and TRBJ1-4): SQTIHQWPATLVQPVGSPLSLECTVEGTSNPNLYWYRQAAGRGLQLLFYSVGIGQISSEVPQNLSASRPQDRQFILSSKKLLLSDSGFYLCAWTPGLPEKLFFGSGTQLSVL.

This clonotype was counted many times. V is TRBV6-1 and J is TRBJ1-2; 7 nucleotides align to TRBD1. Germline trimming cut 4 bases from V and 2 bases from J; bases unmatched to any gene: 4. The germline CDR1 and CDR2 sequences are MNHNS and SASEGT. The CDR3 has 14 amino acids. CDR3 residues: CASSARGQNYGYTF. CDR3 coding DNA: TGTGCCAGCAGTGCGCGGGGACAGAACTATGGCTACACCTTC.

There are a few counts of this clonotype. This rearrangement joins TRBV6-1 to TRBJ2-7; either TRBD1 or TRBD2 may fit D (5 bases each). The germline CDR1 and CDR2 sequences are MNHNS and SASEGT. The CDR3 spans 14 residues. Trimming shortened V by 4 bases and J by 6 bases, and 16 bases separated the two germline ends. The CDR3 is CASSGSPGQGEQYF. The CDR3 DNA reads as TGTGCCAGCAGTGGAAGTCCGGGGCAGGGCGAGCAGTACTTC.

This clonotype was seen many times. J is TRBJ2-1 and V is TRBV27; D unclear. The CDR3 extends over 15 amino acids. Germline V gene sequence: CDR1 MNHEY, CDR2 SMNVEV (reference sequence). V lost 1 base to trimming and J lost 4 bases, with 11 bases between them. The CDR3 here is CASSLLDFAYNEQFF. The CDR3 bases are TGTGCCAGCAGTTTATTAGATTTCGCTTACAATGAGCAGTTCTTC.

In DNA form, the CDR3 reads TGCAGTGCTAGAAGCCCCTGGACTAGCGGGATGGGGACGACCCAGTACTTC. It encodes CSARSPWTSGMGTTQYF. V usage is TRBV20-1 and J usage is TRBJ2-5; 12 nucleotides match TRBD2. Germline loops: CDR1 DFQATT, CDR2 SNEGSKA (reference sequence). This CDR3 is built from 17 residues. V shed 2 bases, J shed 7 bases, and the junction held 14 bases outside the gene matches.

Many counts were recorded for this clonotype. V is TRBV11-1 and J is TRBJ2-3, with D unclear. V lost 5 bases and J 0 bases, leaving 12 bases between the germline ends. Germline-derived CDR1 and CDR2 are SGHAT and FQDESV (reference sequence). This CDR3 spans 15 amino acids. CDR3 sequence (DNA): TGTGCCAGCAGCCCCGACGGACCTAGCACAGATACGCAGTATTTT. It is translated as CASSPDGPSTDTQYF.

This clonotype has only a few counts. The CDR3 loop is CASSRLAGDIYEQYF. The CDR3 nucleotides are TGTGCCAGCAGCCGACTAGCGGGAGATATCTACGAGCAGTACTTC. This chain uses TRBV5-5 with TRBJ2-7, with 12 bases matching TRBD2. This CDR3 is 15 amino acids long. The ends lost 4 bases at V and 3 bases at J; junction bases unmatched: 5. Germline V lookup: CDR1 SGHKS, CDR2 YYEKEE (reference sequence).

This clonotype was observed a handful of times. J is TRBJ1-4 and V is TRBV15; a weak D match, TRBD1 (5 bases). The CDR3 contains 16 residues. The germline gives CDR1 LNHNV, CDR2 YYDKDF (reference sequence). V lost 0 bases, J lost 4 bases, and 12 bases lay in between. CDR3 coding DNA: TGTGCCACCAGCAGAGAAGCCGGGACGATTAATGAAAAACTGTTTTTT. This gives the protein CATSREAGTINEKLFF. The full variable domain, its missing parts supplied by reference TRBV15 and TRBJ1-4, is DAMVIQNPRYQVTQFGKPVTLSCSQTLNHNVMYWYQQKSSQAPKLLFHYYDKDFNNEADTPDNFQSRRPNTSFCFLDIRSPGLGDTAMYLCATSREAGTINEKLFFGSGTQLSVL.

The CDR3 here is CASSRNRDWSPLHF. The CDR3 coding sequence is TGTGCCAGCAGTAGAAACAGGGATTGGTCACCCCTCCACTTT. This chain links TRBV28 with TRBJ1-6, with D perhaps matching TRBD1 (6 bases). Germline lookup yields CDR1 MDHEN and CDR2 SYDVKM. V lost 5 bases and J 10 bases, leaving 15 bases between the germline ends. The CDR3 spans 14 residues.

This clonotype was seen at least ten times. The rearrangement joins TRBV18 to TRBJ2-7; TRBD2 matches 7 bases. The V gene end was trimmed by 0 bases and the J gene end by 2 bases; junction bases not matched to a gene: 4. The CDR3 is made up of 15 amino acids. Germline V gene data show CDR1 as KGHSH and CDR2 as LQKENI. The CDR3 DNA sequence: TGTGCCAGCTCACCACCGGGTCGGGGGGCCTACGAGCAGTACTTC. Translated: CASSPPGRGAYEQYF.

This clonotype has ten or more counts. The CDR3 loop is CASSLVWTEFYEQYF. CDR3 in DNA: TGTGCCAGCAGCTTAGTTTGGACAGAGTTCTACGAGCAGTACTTC. The rearrangement uses TRBV7-2 and TRBJ2-7, with D perhaps matching TRBD1 (6 bases). Looked up from germline, CDR1 is SGHTA and CDR2 is FQGNSA. V lost 1 base, J lost 3 bases, and 13 bases lay in between. The length of the CDR3 is 15 residues.

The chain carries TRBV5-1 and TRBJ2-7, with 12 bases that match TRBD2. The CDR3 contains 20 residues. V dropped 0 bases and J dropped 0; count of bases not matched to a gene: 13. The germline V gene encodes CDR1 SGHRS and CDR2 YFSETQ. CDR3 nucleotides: TGCGCCAGCAGCTTGGGGCTAGCGGGAGGGCCGTCGTTAAGCTCCTACGAGCAGTACTTC. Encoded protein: CASSLGLAGGPSLSSYEQYF.

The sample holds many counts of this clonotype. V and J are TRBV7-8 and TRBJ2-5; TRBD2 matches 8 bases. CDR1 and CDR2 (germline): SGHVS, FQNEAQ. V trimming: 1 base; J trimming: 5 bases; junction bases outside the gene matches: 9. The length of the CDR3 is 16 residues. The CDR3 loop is CASSLDGRAPAETQYF. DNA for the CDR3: TGTGCCAGCAGCTTAGACGGGAGGGCCCCGGCCGAGACCCAGTACTTC.

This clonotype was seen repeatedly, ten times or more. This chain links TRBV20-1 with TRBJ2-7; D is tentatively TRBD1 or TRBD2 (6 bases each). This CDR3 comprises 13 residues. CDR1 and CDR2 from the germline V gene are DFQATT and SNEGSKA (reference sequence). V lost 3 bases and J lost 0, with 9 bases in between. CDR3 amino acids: CSASEGGSYEQYF. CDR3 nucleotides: TGCAGTGCTAGTGAGGGGGGCTCCTACGAGCAGTACTTC.

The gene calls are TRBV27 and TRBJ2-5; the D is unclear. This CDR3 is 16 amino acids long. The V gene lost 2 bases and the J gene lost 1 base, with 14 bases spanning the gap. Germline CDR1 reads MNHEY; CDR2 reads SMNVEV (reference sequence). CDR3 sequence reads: CASSLGAFPFQETQYF. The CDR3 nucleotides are TGTGCCAGCAGTTTAGGCGCGTTCCCCTTCCAAGAGACCCAGTACTTC.

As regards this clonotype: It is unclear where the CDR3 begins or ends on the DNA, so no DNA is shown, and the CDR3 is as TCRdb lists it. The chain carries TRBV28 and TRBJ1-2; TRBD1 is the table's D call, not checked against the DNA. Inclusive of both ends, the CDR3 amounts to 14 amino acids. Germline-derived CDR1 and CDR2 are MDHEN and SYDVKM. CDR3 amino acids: CASSSSAWADGYTF.

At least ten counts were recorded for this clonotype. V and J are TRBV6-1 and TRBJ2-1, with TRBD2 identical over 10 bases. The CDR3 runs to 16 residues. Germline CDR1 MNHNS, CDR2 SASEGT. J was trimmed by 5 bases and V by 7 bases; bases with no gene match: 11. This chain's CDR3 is CASIKPLAGDDNEQFF. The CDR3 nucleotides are TGTGCCAGCATCAAGCCCCTAGCGGGAGATGACAATGAGCAGTTCTTC.

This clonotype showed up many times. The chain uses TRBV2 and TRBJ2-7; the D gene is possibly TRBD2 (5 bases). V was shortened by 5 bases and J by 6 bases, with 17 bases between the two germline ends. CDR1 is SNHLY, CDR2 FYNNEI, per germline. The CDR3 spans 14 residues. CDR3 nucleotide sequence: TGTGCCAGCAGTAGTCAAGCGGAGTCCACCGAGCAGTACTTC. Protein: CASSSQAESTEQYF.

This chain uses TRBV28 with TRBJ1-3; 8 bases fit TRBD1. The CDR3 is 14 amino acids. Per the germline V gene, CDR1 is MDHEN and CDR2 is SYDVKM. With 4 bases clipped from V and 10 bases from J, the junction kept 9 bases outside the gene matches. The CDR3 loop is CASSSGGRSRTIYF. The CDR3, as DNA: TGTGCCAGCAGTTCAGGGGGCCGCTCTAGAACCATATATTTT.

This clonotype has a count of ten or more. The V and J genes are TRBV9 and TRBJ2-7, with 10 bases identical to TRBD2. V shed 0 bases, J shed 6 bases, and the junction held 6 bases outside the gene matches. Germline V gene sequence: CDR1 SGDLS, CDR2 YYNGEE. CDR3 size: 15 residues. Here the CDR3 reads CASSVEGLASSEQYF. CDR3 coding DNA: TGTGCCAGCAGCGTAGAGGGACTAGCGTCGTCCGAGCAGTACTTC.

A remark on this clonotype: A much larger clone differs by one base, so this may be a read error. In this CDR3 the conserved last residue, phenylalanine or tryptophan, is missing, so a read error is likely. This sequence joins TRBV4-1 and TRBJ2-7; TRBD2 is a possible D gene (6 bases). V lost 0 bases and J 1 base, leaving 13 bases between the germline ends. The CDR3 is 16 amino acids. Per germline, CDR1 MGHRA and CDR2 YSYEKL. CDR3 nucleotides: TGCGCCAGCAGCCAAGATTCGGGGGAGGTGTCCTACGAGCAGTACCTC. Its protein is CASSQDSGEVSYEQYL.

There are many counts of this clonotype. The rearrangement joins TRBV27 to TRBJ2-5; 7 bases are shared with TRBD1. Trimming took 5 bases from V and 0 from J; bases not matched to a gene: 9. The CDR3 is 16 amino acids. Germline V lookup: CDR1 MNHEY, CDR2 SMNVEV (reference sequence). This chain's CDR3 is CASSVDRASYQETQYF. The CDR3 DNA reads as TGTGCCAGCAGTGTCGACAGGGCCTCCTACCAAGAGACCCAGTACTTC.

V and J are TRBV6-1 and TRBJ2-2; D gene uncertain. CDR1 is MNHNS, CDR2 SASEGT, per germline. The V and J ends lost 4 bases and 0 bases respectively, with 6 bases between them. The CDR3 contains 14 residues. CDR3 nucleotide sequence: TGTGCCAGCAGTGGCGTTCCGAACACCGGGGAGCTGTTTTTT. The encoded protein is CASSGVPNTGELFF.